This T cell receptor beta chain was documented in a study of T cell repertoires in cytomegalovirus infection. Overall study: It can be stated that public TCR beta signatures indicated CMV infection as well as a matching HLA type.

The CDR3 extends over 13 amino acids. Per the germline V gene, CDR1 is SGHNT and CDR2 is YYREEE (reference sequence). V lost 6 bases and J lost 1, with 7 bases in between. A note on this clonotype: Its antigen remains unknown. A read error is possible here, since a much larger clone lies one base away.

Study-level points and caveats: HLA-C-restricted CMV clonotypes gave the most frequent clonotype in two of eight donors. Summed public TCR beta family frequency identified CMV carriers bearing the relevant HLA.

MiXCR, applied by TCRdb to the reads, yields one record per CDR3 protein. The profile covers nearly 550,000 distinct CDR3 sequences, with 15% to 20% appearing a single time and roughly a quarter taken by the ten largest. The sequencing sample was made of CD8+ T cells from PBMCs. The gene calls are TRBV5-4 and TRBJ2-2; D remains ambiguous. The clonotype comes from a human donor in good health (CMV status not recorded). Some clones in this sample may be carry-over from other donors' samples. CDR3 region: CASMKGNTGELFF. CDR3 in DNA: TGTGCCAGCATGAAGGGGAACACCGGGGAGCTGTTTTTT.